Following are 17 T cell receptor beta chains from one sample sequenced in a study of regulatory T cells in long-lasting Graves disease. Time point here: persistent/refractory GD, antithyroid drugs over 5 years with positive TRAb. RNA isolated from PBMCs was used to make the TCR library. TCR beta libraries were built with iRepertoire HTBI primers and Arm-PCR of CDR3 regions. TCRdb reprocessed the multiplex PCR reads via MiXCR and lists one record per CDR3 protein. The data show 350,000 to 500,000 distinct CDR3 sequences, roughly a fifth seen once. The starting material was peripheral blood mononuclear cells (PBMCs), obtained when the disease was refractory, from a patient treated with antithyroid drugs. The receptors originated from a female donor with Graves disease.

This clonotype appeared once. The chain joins TRBV27 to TRBJ2-2; D unresolved. The CDR3 is 17 residues long. The V and J ends lost 5 bases and 3 bases respectively, with 19 bases between them. The germline gives CDR1 MNHEY, CDR2 SMNVEV (reference sequence). The CDR3 nucleotides are TGTGCCAGCAGTCCAGCCCTCTTGGACCGATACACCGGGGAGCTGTTTTTT. Protein product: CASSPALLDRYTGELFF.

This clonotype was recorded at least ten times. The rearrangement joins TRBV11-1 to TRBJ2-7; the match to TRBD1 covers 9 bases. The CDR3 runs to 15 residues. Germline values: CDR1 SGHAT, CDR2 FQDESV (reference sequence). Germline trimming cut 5 bases from V and 0 bases from J; bases unmatched to any gene: 5. The CDR3 sequence: CASSTGTGFSYEQYF. DNA for the CDR3: TGTGCCAGCAGCACCGGGACAGGGTTCTCCTACGAGCAGTACTTC.

V and J are TRBV20-1 and TRBJ2-7; perhaps TRBD2 as D (6 bases). V shed 3 bases and J shed 3 bases, with 9 bases lying between them. The CDR3 spans 12 residues. Germline V gene lookup returns CDR1 DFQATT and CDR2 SNEGSKA (reference sequence). The CDR3 DNA reads TGCAGTGCTAGTCGGGAGTTCTACGAGCAGTACTTC. Translation: CSASREFYEQYF.

This clonotype was recorded many times. The chain is built from TRBV20-1 and TRBJ2-5; 8 bases are shared with TRBD2. V gave up 7 bases and J gave up 1 base; unmatched junction bases: 2. The CDR3 covers 12 residues. CDR1 and CDR2 from the germline V gene are DFQATT and SNEGSKA (reference sequence). CDR3 protein: CSGTSPQETQYF. CDR3 bases: TGCAGTGGGACTAGCCCCCAAGAGACCCAGTACTTC.

This clonotype has ten or more counts. This chain uses TRBV6-1 with TRBJ2-5; D remains unclear. Trimming left V 0 bases short and J 4 bases short, with 12 bases between. CDR1 MNHNS and CDR2 SASEGT come from the germline V gene. This CDR3 spans 15 amino acids. The CDR3 DNA reads TGTGCCAGCAGTGAAGCCTCGGTCCTTGGAGAGACCCAGTACTTC. Amino acid sequence: CASSEASVLGETQYF.

In regard to this clonotype: The junction does not match germline at one end; this may be a read error. V and J are TRBV29-1 and TRBJ2-2, with TRBD2 as a possible D gene (6 bases). Germline lookup yields CDR1 SQVTM and CDR2 ANQGSEA. This CDR3 spans 12 amino acids. CDR3 loop: CSVPGNTGGLFF. CDR3 coding DNA: TGCAGCGTTCCCGGGAACACCGGGGGGCTGTTTTTT.

There are many counts of this clonotype. The chain carries TRBV20-1 and TRBJ1-1, with 8 bases aligning to TRBD1. Germline CDR1 and CDR2: DFQATT and SNEGSKA (reference sequence). V trimming: 7 bases; J trimming: 1 base; junction bases outside the gene matches: 8. This CDR3 contains 14 residues. The CDR3 sequence: CSVDRGGQNTEAFF. In DNA form, the CDR3 reads TGCAGTGTTGACAGGGGAGGACAGAACACTGAAGCTTTCTTT.

Only a few counts were recorded for this clonotype. This chain joins TRBV7-3 and TRBJ2-1, with a weak D call TRBD2 (5 bases). The CDR3 is made up of 15 amino acids. Trimming stripped 2 bases from V and 4 bases from J, with 12 bases between. Germline CDR1 and CDR2: SGHTA and FQGTGA. The CDR3 DNA follows: TGTGCCAGCAGCTTAGAGTCGGGAAGTTACAATGAGCAGTTCTTC. Amino acids: CASSLESGSYNEQFF.

This clonotype was recorded at least ten times. The chain is built from TRBV30 and TRBJ1-1; D remains unclear. V dropped 2 bases and J dropped 7 bases, with 11 bases sitting between them. The CDR3 length is 12 residues. The germline gives CDR1 GTSNPN, CDR2 SVGIG (reference sequence). Here the CDR3 reads CAWSLQLGEAFF. CDR3 coding DNA: TGTGCCTGGAGTCTACAACTTGGTGAAGCTTTCTTT.

This clonotype was seen more than once but under ten times. This rearrangement joins TRBV6-1 to TRBJ1-1; 8 positions agree with TRBD1. J was trimmed by 6 bases and V by 6 bases; bases with no gene match: 12. From germline, CDR1 is MNHNS and CDR2 SASEGT. The length of the CDR3 is 15 residues. The CDR3 DNA sequence: TGTGCCAGCAGCTTCGACAGGGGAGATGGGTCTGAAGCTTTCTTT. This sequence encodes CASSFDRGDGSEAFF.

This clonotype was observed many times. The rearrangement joins TRBV12-3 or TRBV12-4 to TRBJ1-2; TRBD1 matches at 9 bases. Germline trimming cut 4 bases from V and 7 bases from J; bases unmatched to any gene: 7. CDR3 length equals 14 residues. DNA for the CDR3: TGTGCCAGCAGTTCCGTGGGACAGGGAGGTGGCTACACCTTC. Encoded protein: CASSSVGQGGGYTF.

Concerning this clonotype: This may come from a read error, since a much larger clone is one base off. V usage is TRBV6-1 and J usage is TRBJ1-5; 9 bases line up with TRBD1. The length of the CDR3 is 17 residues. Trimming at V came to 8 bases and at J to 2 bases, leaving 13 bases not matched to a gene. Germline CDR1 reads MNHNS; CDR2 reads SASEGT. As DNA, the CDR3 is TGTGCCAGCGGTGCCGCCGGGACAGGGTTTCGCAATCAGCCCCAGCATTTT. Its protein is CASGAAGTGFRNQPQHF.

This clonotype occurred many times. V and J are TRBV5-1 and TRBJ1-5, with D possibly TRBD1 on 6 matching bases. Trimming took 4 bases from V and 7 from J, leaving 18 bases between them. The CDR3 runs 15 residues. Germline assignment: CDR1 SGHRS and CDR2 YFSETQ. For the CDR3, the DNA is TGCGCCAGCAGCGAAGGTGGGGGGCGCGGACAGCCCCAGCATTTT. This translates into CASSEGGGRGQPQHF. The whole variable domain, filled in from reference TRBV5-1 and TRBJ1-5, reads KAGVTQTPRYLIKTRGQQVTLSCSPISGHRSVSWYQQTPGQGLQFLFEYFSETQRNKGNFPGRFSGRQFSNSRSEMNVSTLELGDSALYLCASSEGGGRGQPQHFGDGTRLSIL.

In its sample, this clonotype was seen many times. The J gene is TRBJ2-2, the V gene TRBV2, with D perhaps given as TRBD1 or TRBD2 (5 bases each). The germline gives CDR1 SNHLY, CDR2 FYNNEI. Between the trimmed V and J ends, which lost 1 base and 6 bases, there was a span of 12 bases. The CDR3 loop spans 15 amino acids. CDR3: CASSEERGWSGELFF. CDR3 bases: TGTGCCAGCAGTGAAGAGAGGGGATGGTCCGGGGAGCTGTTTTTT.

This clonotype came up many times. This rearrangement joins TRBV12-3 or TRBV12-4 to TRBJ2-2; maybe TRBD2 (6 bases). V dropped 7 bases and J dropped 4 bases, with 16 bases sitting between them. The CDR3 sequence is 15 residues long. This CDR3 is CASTPLAGPTGELFF. The CDR3 DNA follows: TGTGCCAGCACTCCGCTGGCGGGGCCCACCGGGGAGCTGTTTTTT.

This clonotype was found a few times. This may arise from a read error, as a much more abundant clone is one base away. The chain is built from TRBV2 and TRBJ2-4; D is ambiguous. The CDR3 is 11 amino acids. Germline CDR1 and CDR2: SNHLY and FYNNEI. CDR3 DNA sequence: TGTGCCAGCGGTGAAGCGAGCATTCAGTACTTC. This translates into CASGEASIQYF.

In DNA form, the CDR3 reads TGTGCCTGGACGAACGCTATGTATAATTCACCCCTCCACTTT. As protein: CAWTNAMYNSPLHF. V and J are TRBV30 and TRBJ1-6, with D uncertain. Trimming removed 4 bases at V and 4 bases at J, with 11 bases between. The CDR3 is 14 amino acids. Per germline, CDR1 GTSNPN and CDR2 SVGIG (reference sequence).